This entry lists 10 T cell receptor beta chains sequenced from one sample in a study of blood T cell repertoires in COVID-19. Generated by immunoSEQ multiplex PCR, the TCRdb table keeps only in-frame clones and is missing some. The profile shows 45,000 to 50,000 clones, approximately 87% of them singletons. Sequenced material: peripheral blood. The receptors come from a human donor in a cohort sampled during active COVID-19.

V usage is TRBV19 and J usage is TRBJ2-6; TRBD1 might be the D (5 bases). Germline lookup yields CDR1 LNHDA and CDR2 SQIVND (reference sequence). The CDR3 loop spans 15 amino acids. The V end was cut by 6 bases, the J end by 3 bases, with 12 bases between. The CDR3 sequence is CASRSGARGANVLTF. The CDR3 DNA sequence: TGTGCCAGTAGAAGTGGGGCGCGTGGGGCCAACGTCCTGACTTTC.

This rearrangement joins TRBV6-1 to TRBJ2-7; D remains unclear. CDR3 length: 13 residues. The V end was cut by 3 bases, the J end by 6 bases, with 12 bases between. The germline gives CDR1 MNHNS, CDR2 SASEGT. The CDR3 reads CASSDSLPLEQYF. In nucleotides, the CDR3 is TGTGCCAGCAGTGATTCACTCCCGCTCGAGCAGTACTTC.

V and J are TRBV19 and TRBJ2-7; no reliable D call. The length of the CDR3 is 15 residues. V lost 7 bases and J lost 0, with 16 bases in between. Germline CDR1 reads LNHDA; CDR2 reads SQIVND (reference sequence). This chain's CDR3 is CASKSESGYSYEQYF. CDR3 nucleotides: TGTGCCAGTAAGTCGGAATCGGGTTACTCCTACGAGCAGTACTTC.

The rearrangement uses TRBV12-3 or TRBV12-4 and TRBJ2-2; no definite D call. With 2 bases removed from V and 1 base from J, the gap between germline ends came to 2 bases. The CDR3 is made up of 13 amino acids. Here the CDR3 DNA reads TGTGCCAGCAGTTTACTGAACACCGGGGAGCTGTTTTTT. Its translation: CASSLLNTGELFF.

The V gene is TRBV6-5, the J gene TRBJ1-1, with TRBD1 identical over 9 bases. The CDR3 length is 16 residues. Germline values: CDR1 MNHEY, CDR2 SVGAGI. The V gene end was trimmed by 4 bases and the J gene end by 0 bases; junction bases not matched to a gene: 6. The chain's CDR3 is CASSSPGTGMNTEAFF. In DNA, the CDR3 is TGTGCCAGCAGTTCTCCCGGGACAGGGATGAACACTGAAGCTTTCTTT.

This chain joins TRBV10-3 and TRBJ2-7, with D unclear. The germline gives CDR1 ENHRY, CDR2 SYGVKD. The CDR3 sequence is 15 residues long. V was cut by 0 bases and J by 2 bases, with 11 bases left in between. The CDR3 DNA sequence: TGTGCCATCAGTGAGTCGAGCTCACCCACCTACGAGCAGTACTTC. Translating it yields CAISESSSPTYEQYF.

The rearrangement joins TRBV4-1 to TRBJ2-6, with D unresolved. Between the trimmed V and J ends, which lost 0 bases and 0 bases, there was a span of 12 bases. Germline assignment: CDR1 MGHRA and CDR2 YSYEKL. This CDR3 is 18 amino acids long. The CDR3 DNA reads TGCGCCAGCAGCCAAGATTTTCAGATAAACTCTGGGGCCAACGTCCTGACTTTC. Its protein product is CASSQDFQINSGANVLTF.

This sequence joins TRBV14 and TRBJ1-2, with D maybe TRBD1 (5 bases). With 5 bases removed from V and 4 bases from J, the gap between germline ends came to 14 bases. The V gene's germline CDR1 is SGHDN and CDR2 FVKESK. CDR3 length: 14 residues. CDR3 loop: CASSTSQGGYGYTF. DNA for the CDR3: TGTGCCAGCAGCACGTCCCAGGGTGGCTATGGCTACACCTTC.

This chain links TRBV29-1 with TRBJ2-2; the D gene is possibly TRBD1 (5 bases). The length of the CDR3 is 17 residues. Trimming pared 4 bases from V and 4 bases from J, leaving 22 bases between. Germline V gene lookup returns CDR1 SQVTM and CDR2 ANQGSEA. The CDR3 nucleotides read TGCAGCGTTGCCAACAACAAAGGGGCGTCGGGCACCGGGGAGCTGTTTTTT. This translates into CSVANNKGASGTGELFF.

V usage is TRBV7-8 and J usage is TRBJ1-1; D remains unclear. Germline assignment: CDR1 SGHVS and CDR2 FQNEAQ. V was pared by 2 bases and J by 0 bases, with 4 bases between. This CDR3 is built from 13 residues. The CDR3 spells CASSLQVNTEAFF. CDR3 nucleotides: TGTGCCAGCAGCTTACAGGTGAACACTGAAGCTTTCTTT.